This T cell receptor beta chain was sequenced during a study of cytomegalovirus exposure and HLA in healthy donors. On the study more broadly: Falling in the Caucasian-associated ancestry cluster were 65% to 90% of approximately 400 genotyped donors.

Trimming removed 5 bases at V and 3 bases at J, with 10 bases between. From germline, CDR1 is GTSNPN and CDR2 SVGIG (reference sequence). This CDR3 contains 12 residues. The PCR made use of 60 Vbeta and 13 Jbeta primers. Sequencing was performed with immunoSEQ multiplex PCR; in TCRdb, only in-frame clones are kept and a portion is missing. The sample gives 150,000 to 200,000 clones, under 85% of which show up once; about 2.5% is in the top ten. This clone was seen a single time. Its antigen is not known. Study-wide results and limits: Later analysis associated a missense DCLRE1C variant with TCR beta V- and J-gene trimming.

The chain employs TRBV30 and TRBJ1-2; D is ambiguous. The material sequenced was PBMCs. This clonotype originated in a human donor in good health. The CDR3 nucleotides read TGTGCCTGGTCGAGGTTAGACTATGGCTACACCTTC. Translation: CAWSRLDYGYTF.